This is a list of T cell receptor beta chains from one sample in a study of T cells after yellow fever vaccination. Each CDR3 protein gets one entry after TCRdb re-called the 5' RACE reads with MiXCR. The sample lists roughly 520,000 distinct CDR3 sequences, less than 25% occurring once. The input for sequencing was PBMCs, taken approximately 22 days after the first yellow fever vaccination. The receptors were gathered from a man aged 18 to 29 who received the YFV17D yellow fever vaccine. The CDR3 runs from the conserved cysteine through the conserved F or W. D genes are given only for firm matches. Size tells how often a clone was seen (once, few, many) or the class of an expanded clone, and some rows leave it out.

D gene: .; clone size: .; J gene: TRBJ2-7; V gene: TRBV2; CDR3 DNA: TGTGCCAGCAGGACAGACTATTACGAGCAGTACTTC; CDR3 protein: CASRTDYYEQYF
D gene: .; clone size: many; J gene: TRBJ2-7; V gene: TRBV11-2; CDR3 DNA: TGTGCCAGCAGCTTAGATAGAGGGTCCGAGCAGTACTTC; CDR3 protein: CASSLDRGSEQYF
D gene: TRBD1; clone size: few; J gene: TRBJ1-2; V gene: TRBV15; CDR3 DNA: TGTGCCACCAGCAGAGATCCGACAGGGTATGGCTACACCTTC; CDR3 protein: CATSRDPTGYGYTF
D gene: TRBD1; clone size: .; J gene: TRBJ1-5; V gene: TRBV4-2; CDR3 DNA: TGTGCCATGGGCCCTGGGGACAGTTCGAGGACATATAGCAATCAGCCCCAGCATTTT; CDR3 protein: CAMGPGDSSRTYSNQPQHF
D gene: TRBD1; clone size: few; J gene: TRBJ2-1; V gene: TRBV14; CDR3 DNA: TGTGCCAGCAGCTGGCGTCCGACAGGGCTCGTGAGAAATGAGCAGTTCTTC; CDR3 protein: CASSWRPTGLVRNEQFF
D gene: .; clone size: few; J gene: TRBJ2-5; V gene: TRBV4-3; CDR3 DNA: TGCGCCAGCAGCCTGGCAGTGGGACACCTTACCCAAGAGACCCAGTACTTC; CDR3 protein: CASSLAVGHLTQETQYF
D gene: TRBD1; clone size: .; J gene: TRBJ2-2; V gene: TRBV5-1; CDR3 DNA: TGCGCCAGCAGCTTGGCAGGGACAGCGTTTACCGGGGAGCTGTTTTTT; CDR3 protein: CASSLAGTAFTGELFF
D gene: TRBD1; clone size: .; J gene: TRBJ1-5; V gene: TRBV4-3; CDR3 DNA: TGCGCCAGCAGCCTTGGACAGGGCATGAAGCCCCAGCATTTT; CDR3 protein: CASSLGQGMKPQHF
D gene: .; clone size: few; J gene: TRBJ2-1; V gene: TRBV18; CDR3 DNA: TGTGCCAGCTCACCTCAGGGAAACAATGAGCAGTTCTTC; CDR3 protein: CASSPQGNNEQFF
D gene: TRBD2; clone size: .; J gene: TRBJ2-3; V gene: TRBV20-1; CDR3 DNA: TGCAGTGCTCGAGCGGGGGGGCCGAGAGATACGCAGTATTTT; CDR3 protein: CSARAGGPRDTQYF
D gene: .; clone size: few; J gene: TRBJ1-1; V gene: TRBV7-8; CDR3 DNA: TGTGCCAGCAGCCGCTCGACTCAGGTTACTGAAGCTTTCTTT; CDR3 protein: CASSRSTQVTEAFF
D gene: TRBD2; clone size: .; J gene: TRBJ2-1; V gene: TRBV20-1; CDR3 DNA: TGCAGTGCTAGAGGAGGCGGGGGGGCCAACAATGAGCAGTTCTTC; CDR3 protein: CSARGGGGANNEQFF
D gene: .; clone size: .; J gene: TRBJ1-1; V gene: TRBV12-3/TRBV12-4; CDR3 DNA: TGTGCCAGCAGCTACATGGGGTTCACGGACACTGAAGCTTTCTTT; CDR3 protein: CASSYMGFTDTEAFF
D gene: .; clone size: .; J gene: TRBJ2-5; V gene: TRBV7-2; CDR3 DNA: TGTGCCAGCAGCGACTCCCTCAATTGGACCCAGTACTTC; CDR3 protein: CASSDSLNWTQYF
D gene: TRBD2; clone size: few; J gene: TRBJ2-3; V gene: TRBV20-1; CDR3 DNA: TGCAGTGCTCCCGGGACTAGCGACACAGATACGCAGTATTTT; CDR3 protein: CSAPGTSDTDTQYF
D gene: .; clone size: few; J gene: TRBJ2-1; V gene: TRBV5-1; CDR3 DNA: TGCGCCAGCAGCTTGGCGGGGGTCGGAAACTACAATGAGCAGTTCTTC; CDR3 protein: CASSLAGVGNYNEQFF
D gene: .; clone size: .; J gene: TRBJ2-3; V gene: TRBV12-3/TRBV12-4; CDR3 DNA: TGTGCCACAGGGAGTATTACAGATACGCAGTATTTT; CDR3 protein: CATGSITDTQYF
D gene: TRBD2; clone size: .; J gene: TRBJ2-5; V gene: TRBV5-4; CDR3 DNA: TGTGCCAGCAGCGTCCGTAGCGGGGGGGCCCGGGAGACCCAGTACTTC; CDR3 protein: CASSVRSGGARETQYF
D gene: .; clone size: few; J gene: TRBJ2-5; V gene: TRBV7-9; CDR3 DNA: TGTGCCAGCAGATCGATGGGGGGAAGGGTGGATGGAGAGACCCAGTACTTC; CDR3 protein: CASRSMGGRVDGETQYF
D gene: TRBD2; clone size: .; J gene: TRBJ2-3; V gene: TRBV12-3/TRBV12-4; CDR3 DNA: TGTGCCAGTACGACTCGGGGGGGGGCAAAGAACACAGATACGCAGTATTTT; CDR3 protein: CASTTRGGAKNTDTQYF
D gene: TRBD1; clone size: many; J gene: TRBJ1-1; V gene: TRBV5-1; CDR3 DNA: TGTGCCAGCAGCCTCGACAGGGGGAACACTGAAGCTTTCTTT; CDR3 protein: CASSLDRGNTEAFF
D gene: .; clone size: few; J gene: TRBJ2-3; V gene: TRBV20-1; CDR3 DNA: TGCAGTGCTAGAGTCCTAGGTAGCACAGATACGCAGTATTTT; CDR3 protein: CSARVLGSTDTQYF
D gene: .; clone size: few; J gene: TRBJ1-4; V gene: TRBV7-2; CDR3 DNA: TGTGCCAGCAGCTTAAGTAAGGATGAAAAACTGTTTTTT; CDR3 protein: CASSLSKDEKLFF
D gene: TRBD2; clone size: .; J gene: TRBJ2-5; V gene: TRBV9; CDR3 DNA: TGTGCCAGCAGCGTAGCGGGAGCGGGGAAAGAGACCCAGTACTTC; CDR3 protein: CASSVAGAGKETQYF
D gene: TRBD2; clone size: few; J gene: TRBJ2-1; V gene: TRBV5-1; CDR3 DNA: TGCGCCAGCAGCCAACCCCTGACTAGCGGCTATAGCTCCTACAATGAGCAGTTCTTC; CDR3 protein: CASSQPLTSGYSSYNEQFF
D gene: .; clone size: .; J gene: TRBJ2-3; V gene: TRBV15; CDR3 DNA: TGTGCCACCAGCCCTCAGGGGGGACAGAGCACAGATACGCAGTATTTT; CDR3 protein: CATSPQGGQSTDTQYF
D gene: TRBD2; clone size: many; J gene: TRBJ2-5; V gene: TRBV12-3/TRBV12-4; CDR3 DNA: TGTGCCAGCACCGGCGGGACTAGCGGGGGCCAAGAGACCCAGTACTTC; CDR3 protein: CASTGGTSGGQETQYF
D gene: TRBD1; clone size: few; J gene: TRBJ1-2; V gene: TRBV12-3/TRBV12-4; CDR3 DNA: TGTGCCAGCAGTCGCCGGAGACAGGGGGTAGCTAACTATGGCTACACCTTC; CDR3 protein: CASSRRRQGVANYGYTF
D gene: TRBD2; clone size: many; J gene: TRBJ2-1; V gene: TRBV5-1; CDR3 DNA: TGCGCCAGCAGCTTGTTGGTAGCGGGATCCTACAATGAGCAGTTCTTC; CDR3 protein: CASSLLVAGSYNEQFF
D gene: TRBD1; clone size: few; J gene: TRBJ2-7; V gene: TRBV7-2; CDR3 DNA: TGTGCCAGCAGCATCGGGACAGGGGACTACGAGCAGTACTTC; CDR3 protein: CASSIGTGDYEQYF
D gene: .; clone size: .; J gene: TRBJ1-6; V gene: TRBV9; CDR3 DNA: TGTGCCAGCAGCGTAGCGGCAGCGGCTAATTCACCCCTCCACTTT; CDR3 protein: CASSVAAAANSPLHF
D gene: .; clone size: .; J gene: TRBJ1-5; V gene: TRBV6-1; CDR3 DNA: TGTGCCAGCAGTGAAGCAAGGGACCAGCGAATTTCCCAGCATTTT; CDR3 protein: CASSEARDQRISQHF
D gene: TRBD2; clone size: few; J gene: TRBJ2-1; V gene: TRBV20-1; CDR3 DNA: TGCAGTGCTGAGGGACTAGCGGGGGGCTACAATGAGCAGTTCTTC; CDR3 protein: CSAEGLAGGYNEQFF
D gene: .; clone size: .; J gene: TRBJ2-5; V gene: TRBV5-6; CDR3 DNA: TGTGCCAGCAGCTTGGTGGTCCAGCGAGTACAAGAGACCCAGTACTTC; CDR3 protein: CASSLVVQRVQETQYF
D gene: .; clone size: .; J gene: TRBJ2-3; V gene: TRBV5-5; CDR3 DNA: TGTGCCAGCAGCTTGACTAGAAGCACAGATACGCAGTATTTT; CDR3 protein: CASSLTRSTDTQYF
D gene: .; clone size: .; J gene: TRBJ1-2; V gene: TRBV6-5; CDR3 DNA: TGTGCCAGCAGTTCCACCACGTACGAGGGGGTTTATGGCTACACCTTC; CDR3 protein: CASSSTTYEGVYGYTF
D gene: .; clone size: .; J gene: TRBJ1-1; V gene: TRBV5-1; CDR3 DNA: TGCGCCAGCAGCTTGGTGCAGGGGAGGGACACTGAAGCTTTCTTT; CDR3 protein: CASSLVQGRDTEAFF
D gene: .; clone size: .; J gene: TRBJ1-2; V gene: TRBV19; CDR3 DNA: TGTGCCACTCAACCCCTATTCAGACAGGATGGGAATGGCTACACCTTC; CDR3 protein: CATQPLFRQDGNGYTF
D gene: TRBD1; clone size: few; J gene: TRBJ1-2; V gene: TRBV3-1; CDR3 DNA: TGTGCCAGCAGCCAAGATCAAGGGACAGGGAATGGCTACACCTTC; CDR3 protein: CASSQDQGTGNGYTF
D gene: .; clone size: few; J gene: TRBJ2-3; V gene: TRBV10-3; CDR3 DNA: TGTGCCATCAGTGAGTCCACAGATACGCAGTATTTT; CDR3 protein: CAISESTDTQYF
D gene: .; clone size: .; J gene: TRBJ1-1; V gene: TRBV20-1; CDR3 DNA: TGCAGTGCTCCTAGATCGACGGGGAACACTGAAGCTTTCTTT; CDR3 protein: CSAPRSTGNTEAFF
D gene: .; clone size: .; J gene: TRBJ2-7; V gene: TRBV4-3; CDR3 DNA: TGCGCCAGCAGCCAAGAGGACGGTACCTACGAGCAGTACTTC; CDR3 protein: CASSQEDGTYEQYF
D gene: .; clone size: .; J gene: TRBJ1-5; V gene: TRBV27; CDR3 DNA: TGTGCCAGCAGTTTAGGAACCCGGGGACAGCCCCAGCATTTT; CDR3 protein: CASSLGTRGQPQHF
D gene: .; clone size: few; J gene: TRBJ2-3; V gene: TRBV27; CDR3 DNA: TGTGCCAGCCGAGCCTTAGGGAGCACAGATACGCAGTATTTT; CDR3 protein: CASRALGSTDTQYF
D gene: TRBD2; clone size: .; J gene: TRBJ2-7; V gene: TRBV12-3/TRBV12-4; CDR3 DNA: TGTGCCAGCAGTCTGGGACTAGCAGCCGAGCAGTACTTC; CDR3 protein: CASSLGLAAEQYF
D gene: .; clone size: few; J gene: TRBJ2-5; V gene: TRBV5-1; CDR3 DNA: TGCGCCAGCAGCTTGGGTTCGGCGGGGGCCGGGGAGACCCAGTACTTC; CDR3 protein: CASSLGSAGAGETQYF
D gene: TRBD1; clone size: .; J gene: TRBJ1-2; V gene: TRBV12-5; CDR3 DNA: TGTGCTAGTGGTTTGGTAGAGGGGGCCTCGGGGGGCTACACCTTC; CDR3 protein: CASGLVEGASGGYTF
D gene: .; clone size: few; J gene: TRBJ2-1; V gene: TRBV6-2/TRBV6-3; CDR3 DNA: TGTGCCAGCAGCTGGAGGGACAATGAGCAGTTCTTC; CDR3 protein: CASSWRDNEQFF
D gene: TRBD1; clone size: .; J gene: TRBJ2-2; V gene: TRBV6-2/TRBV6-3; CDR3 DNA: TGTGCCAGCAGTTACTTTCGTGGGACAGCGAACACCGGGGAGCTGTTTTTT; CDR3 protein: CASSYFRGTANTGELFF
D gene: TRBD2; clone size: .; J gene: TRBJ2-3; V gene: TRBV10-3; CDR3 DNA: TGTGCCATCAGTGACGTAGCGGGGAGGACAGATACGCAGTATTTT; CDR3 protein: CAISDVAGRTDTQYF
D gene: .; clone size: few; J gene: TRBJ1-6; V gene: TRBV7-2; CDR3 DNA: TGTGCCAGCAGCTTGAATACAGGGACCCTCAATTCACCCCTCCACTTT; CDR3 protein: CASSLNTGTLNSPLHF
D gene: .; clone size: .; J gene: TRBJ2-7; V gene: TRBV20-1; CDR3 DNA: TGCAGTGCTGGCCGGGACGGAGCCTACGAGCAGTACTTC; CDR3 protein: CSAGRDGAYEQYF
D gene: .; clone size: .; J gene: TRBJ1-1; V gene: TRBV11-1; CDR3 DNA: TGTGCCAGCAGCCGACAAAGTAGGGGTCCCGGGACGGCCACTGAAGCTTTCTTT; CDR3 protein: CASSRQSRGPGTATEAFF
D gene: TRBD2; clone size: few; J gene: TRBJ2-5; V gene: TRBV7-2; CDR3 DNA: TGTGCCAGCAGGCATAGCGGGGGCCCACAAGAGACCCAGTACTTC; CDR3 protein: CASRHSGGPQETQYF
D gene: TRBD2; clone size: few; J gene: TRBJ2-3; V gene: TRBV4-1; CDR3 DNA: TGCGCCAGTACATGGACTAGCGGGGGGCTCCAGGCAGATACGCAGTATTTT; CDR3 protein: CASTWTSGGLQADTQYF
D gene: .; clone size: .; J gene: TRBJ1-1; V gene: TRBV7-9; CDR3 DNA: TGTGCCAGCACCAGGGGAGGCAGCGTTATGAACACTGAAGCTTTCTTT; CDR3 protein: CASTRGGSVMNTEAFF
D gene: TRBD1; clone size: .; J gene: TRBJ1-2; V gene: TRBV6-1; CDR3 DNA: TGTGCCAGCAGCCTCAACAGGGGTACGGGCTACACCTTC; CDR3 protein: CASSLNRGTGYTF
D gene: .; clone size: few; J gene: TRBJ1-5; V gene: TRBV5-1; CDR3 DNA: TGCGCCAGCAGCTTATTAGACCCTAGCAATCAGCCCCAGCATTTT; CDR3 protein: CASSLLDPSNQPQHF
D gene: .; clone size: .; J gene: TRBJ2-7; V gene: TRBV5-1; CDR3 DNA: TGCGCCAGCACCTTGCAGGACCGGTTGGAGCAGTACTTC; CDR3 protein: CASTLQDRLEQYF
D gene: TRBD2; clone size: .; J gene: TRBJ2-1; V gene: TRBV12-3/TRBV12-4; CDR3 DNA: TGTGCCAGCAGTTCCGGCGGAGCGGGGGACAACCACCGCTCCTACAATGAGCAGTTCTTC; CDR3 protein: CASSSGGAGDNHRSYNEQFF